These T cell receptor beta chains were read from a single sample in a study of cytomegalovirus exposure and HLA in healthy donors. Profiled with immunoSEQ multiplex PCR; TCRdb holds only in-frame clones, not every one. The sample holds about 160,000 clones, 86% seen once. Sequences were obtained from PBMCs. The receptor set was obtained from a woman aged 18-29 years in good health and CMV-seronegative. The CDR3 runs from the conserved cysteine through the conserved F or W.

V: TRBV4-1; J: TRBJ1-4; CDR3: CASSPRTGATNEKLFF
V: TRBV7-9; J: TRBJ1-2; CDR3: CASSLGALLGLDGYTF
V: TRBV19; J: TRBJ2-7; CDR3: CAGSQALYEQYF
V: TRBV10-3; J: TRBJ2-5; CDR3: CAMAQVEAGTQYF
V: TRBV5-1; J: TRBJ2-6; CDR3: CASSLTTVLGANVLTF
V: TRBV6-1; J: TRBJ2-5; CDR3: CATRTGARETQYF
V: TRBV18; J: TRBJ1-2; CDR3: CASSPQGDYGYTF
V: TRBV19; J: TRBJ2-2; CDR3: CASSIDPQGAGELFF
V: TRBV10-3; J: TRBJ2-1; CDR3: CAISSGTSNEQFF
V: TRBV7-8; J: TRBJ1-1; CDR3: CASSQGTGDTEAFF
V: TRBV4-1; J: TRBJ1-2; CDR3: CASSQPVVNQGLNYGYTF
V: TRBV7-9; J: TRBJ1-3; CDR3: CASSLGQGGPRTIYF
V: TRBV30; J: TRBJ1-2; CDR3: CAWSLTLPGGIWGYTF
V: TRBV27; J: TRBJ1-5; CDR3: CASSASPSTGWTGTQHF
V: TRBV5-6; J: TRBJ1-2; CDR3: CASSPGGLDYGYTF
V: TRBV18; J: TRBJ1-2; CDR3: CASSPTQGAVDYGYTF
V: TRBV7-3; J: TRBJ2-5; CDR3: CASSLLGGVEETQYF
V: TRBV6-5; J: TRBJ1-4; CDR3: CASSSTRTSEKLFF
V: TRBV5-5; J: TRBJ2-2; CDR3: CASSSSAGELFF
V: TRBV5-1; J: TRBJ2-7; CDR3: CASTRYEQYF
V: TRBV7-2; J: TRBJ2-7; CDR3: CASSQRLAGGPSPYEQYF
V: TRBV5-1; J: TRBJ1-3; CDR3: CASSLTQGALRDSGNTIYF
V: TRBV5-1; J: TRBJ2-7; CDR3: CASSSSTGSYEQYF
V: TRBV5-1; J: TRBJ2-7; CDR3: CASSLEWGEVEHYEQYF
V: TRBV15; J: TRBJ2-7; CDR3: CATSREATPLYEQYF
V: TRBV27; J: TRBJ1-1; CDR3: CASSPTGVVVFGAFF
V: TRBV6-4; J: TRBJ2-6; CDR3: CASSDFAGGAPGANVLTF